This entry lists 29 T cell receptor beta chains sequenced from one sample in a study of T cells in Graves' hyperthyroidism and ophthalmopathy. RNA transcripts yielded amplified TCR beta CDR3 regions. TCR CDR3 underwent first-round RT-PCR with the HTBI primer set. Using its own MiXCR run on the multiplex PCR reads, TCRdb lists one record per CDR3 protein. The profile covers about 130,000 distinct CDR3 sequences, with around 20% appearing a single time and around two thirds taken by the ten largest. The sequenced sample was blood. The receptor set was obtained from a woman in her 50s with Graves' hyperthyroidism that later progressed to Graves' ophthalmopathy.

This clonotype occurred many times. CDR3 sequence reads: CSARDEGTMGNSPLHF. DNA for the CDR3: TGCAGTGCTAGGGATGAGGGCACCATGGGGAATTCACCCCTCCACTTT. This chain links TRBV20-1 with TRBJ1-6; D call uncertain. The CDR3 runs to 16 residues. V gave up 3 bases and J gave up 7 bases, with 19 bases separating them. Germline CDR1 reads DFQATT; CDR2 reads SNEGSKA (reference sequence).

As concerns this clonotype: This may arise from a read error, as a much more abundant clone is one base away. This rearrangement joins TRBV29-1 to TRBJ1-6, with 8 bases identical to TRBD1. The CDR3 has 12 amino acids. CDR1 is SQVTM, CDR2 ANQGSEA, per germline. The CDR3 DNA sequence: TGCGGCGTTGAAGGGACAGGTGGAGCCCTCCACTTT. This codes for CGVEGTGGALHF.

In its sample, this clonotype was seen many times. CDR3 in DNA: TGTGCCTGGGGGCTAGCGGGGTACACAGATACGCAGTATTTT. The encoded protein is CAWGLAGYTDTQYF. This chain joins TRBV30 and TRBJ2-3; the match to TRBD2 covers 9 bases. Germline CDR1 and CDR2: GTSNPN and SVGIG (reference sequence). V gave up 5 bases and J gave up 2 bases; unmatched junction bases: 5. This CDR3 region has 14 residues.

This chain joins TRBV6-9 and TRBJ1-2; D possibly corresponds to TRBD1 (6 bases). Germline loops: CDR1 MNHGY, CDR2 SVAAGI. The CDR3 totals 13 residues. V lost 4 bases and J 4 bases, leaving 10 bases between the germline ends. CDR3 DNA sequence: TGTGCCAGCAGTTCGACAGGTGCCTATGGCTACACCTTC. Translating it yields CASSSTGAYGYTF.

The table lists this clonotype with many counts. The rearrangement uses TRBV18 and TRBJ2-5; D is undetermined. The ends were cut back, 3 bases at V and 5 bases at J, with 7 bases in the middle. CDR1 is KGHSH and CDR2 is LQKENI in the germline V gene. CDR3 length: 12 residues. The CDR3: CASSPKRETQYF. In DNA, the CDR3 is TGTGCCAGCTCACCGAAGAGGGAGACCCAGTACTTC.

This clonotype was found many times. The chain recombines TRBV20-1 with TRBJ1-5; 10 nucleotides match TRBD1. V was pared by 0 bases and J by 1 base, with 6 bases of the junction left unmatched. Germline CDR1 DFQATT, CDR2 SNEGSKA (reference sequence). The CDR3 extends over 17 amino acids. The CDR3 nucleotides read TGCAGTGCTAGAGATGGGGACAGGGGTAGGAGCAATCAGCCCCAGCATTTT. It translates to CSARDGDRGRSNQPQHF.

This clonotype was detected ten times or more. CDR3 protein: CASSYGAGSIYEQYF. The CDR3 nucleotides are TGTGCCAGCAGTTACGGGGCCGGGTCTATCTACGAGCAGTACTTC. The chain couples TRBV6-2 or TRBV6-3 to TRBJ2-7; TRBD1 might be the D (5 bases). V shed 2 bases and J shed 3 bases, with 14 bases lying between them. Germline CDR1 reads MNHEY; CDR2 reads SVGEGT. This CDR3 contains 15 residues.

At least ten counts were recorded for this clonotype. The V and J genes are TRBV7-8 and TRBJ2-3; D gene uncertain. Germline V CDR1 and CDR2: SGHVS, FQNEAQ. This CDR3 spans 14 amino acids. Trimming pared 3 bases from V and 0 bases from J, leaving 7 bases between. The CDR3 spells CASSFFLSTDTQYF. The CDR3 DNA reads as TGTGCCAGCAGCTTTTTTCTAAGCACAGATACGCAGTATTTT.

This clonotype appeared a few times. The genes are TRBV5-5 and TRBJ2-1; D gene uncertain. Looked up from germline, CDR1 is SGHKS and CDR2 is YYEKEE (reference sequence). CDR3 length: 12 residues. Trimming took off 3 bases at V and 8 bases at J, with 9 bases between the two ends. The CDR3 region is CASSSRVHEQFF. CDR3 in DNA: TGTGCCAGCAGCTCAAGGGTTCATGAGCAGTTCTTC.

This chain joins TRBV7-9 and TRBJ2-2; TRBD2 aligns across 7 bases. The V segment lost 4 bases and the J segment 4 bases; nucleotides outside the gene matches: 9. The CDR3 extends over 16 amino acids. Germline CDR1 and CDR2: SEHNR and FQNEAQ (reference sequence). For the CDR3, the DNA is TGTGCCAGCAGCTCTCGTAATAGGGAGGGCACCGGGGAGCTGTTTTTT. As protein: CASSSRNREGTGELFF.

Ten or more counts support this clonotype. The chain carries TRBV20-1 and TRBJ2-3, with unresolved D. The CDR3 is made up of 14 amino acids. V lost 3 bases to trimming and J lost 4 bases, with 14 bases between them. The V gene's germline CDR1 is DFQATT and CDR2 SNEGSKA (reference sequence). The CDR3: CSASGPPKADTQYF. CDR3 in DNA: TGCAGTGCTAGTGGCCCGCCAAAAGCAGATACGCAGTATTTT.

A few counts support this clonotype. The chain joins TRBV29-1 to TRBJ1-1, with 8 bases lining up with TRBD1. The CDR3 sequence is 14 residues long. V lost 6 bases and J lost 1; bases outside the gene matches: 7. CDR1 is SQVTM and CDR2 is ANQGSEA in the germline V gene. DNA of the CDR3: TGCAGCGTCAACGACAGGGGAAGGAACACTGAAGCTTTCTTT. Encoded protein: CSVNDRGRNTEAFF.

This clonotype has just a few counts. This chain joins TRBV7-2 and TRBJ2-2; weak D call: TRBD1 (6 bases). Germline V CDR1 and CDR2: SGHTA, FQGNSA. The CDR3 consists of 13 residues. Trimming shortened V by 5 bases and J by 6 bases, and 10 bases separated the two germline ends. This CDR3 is CASSHRESGELFF. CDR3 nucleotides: TGTGCCAGCAGCCACAGGGAGTCCGGGGAGCTGTTTTTT. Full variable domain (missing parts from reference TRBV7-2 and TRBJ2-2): GAGVSQSPSNKVTEKGKDVELRCDPISGHTALYWYRQSLGQGLEFLIYFQGNSAPDKSGLPSDRFSAERTGGSVSTLTIQRTQQEDSAVYLCASSHRESGELFFGEGSRLTVL.

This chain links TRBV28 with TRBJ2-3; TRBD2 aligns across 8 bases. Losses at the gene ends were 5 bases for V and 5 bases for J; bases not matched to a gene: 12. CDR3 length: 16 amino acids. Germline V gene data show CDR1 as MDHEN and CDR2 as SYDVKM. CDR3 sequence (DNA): TGTGCCAGCAGTACTAATAAGCCCCGGGGGGGAGATACGCAGTATTTT. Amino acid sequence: CASSTNKPRGGDTQYF.

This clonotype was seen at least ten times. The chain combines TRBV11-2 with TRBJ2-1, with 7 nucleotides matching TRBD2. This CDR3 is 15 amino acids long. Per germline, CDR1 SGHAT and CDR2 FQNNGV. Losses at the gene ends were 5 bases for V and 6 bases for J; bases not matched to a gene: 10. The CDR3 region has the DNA TGTGCCAGCAGCCTCATAGGCGGGAGAAGCAATGAGCAGTTCTTC. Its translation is CASSLIGGRSNEQFF.

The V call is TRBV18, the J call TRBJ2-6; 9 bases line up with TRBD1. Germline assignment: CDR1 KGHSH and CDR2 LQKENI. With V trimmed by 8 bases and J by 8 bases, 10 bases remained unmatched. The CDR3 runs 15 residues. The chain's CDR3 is CASAPAGQGTNVLTF. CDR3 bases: TGTGCCAGCGCCCCGGCGGGACAGGGTACCAACGTCCTGACTTTC.

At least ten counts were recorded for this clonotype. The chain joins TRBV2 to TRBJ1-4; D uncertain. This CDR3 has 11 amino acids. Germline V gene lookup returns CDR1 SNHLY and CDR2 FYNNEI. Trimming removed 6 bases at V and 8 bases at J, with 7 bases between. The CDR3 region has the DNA TGTGCCAGCAGAACCAGCGAAAAACTGTTTTTT. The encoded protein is CASRTSEKLFF.

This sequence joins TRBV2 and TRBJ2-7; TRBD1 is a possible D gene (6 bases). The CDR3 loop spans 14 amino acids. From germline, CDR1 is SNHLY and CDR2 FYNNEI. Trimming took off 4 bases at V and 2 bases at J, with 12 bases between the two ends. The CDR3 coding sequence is TGTGCCAGCAGTGTTTTAGGGGGTACCTACGAGCAGTACTTC. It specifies CASSVLGGTYEQYF.

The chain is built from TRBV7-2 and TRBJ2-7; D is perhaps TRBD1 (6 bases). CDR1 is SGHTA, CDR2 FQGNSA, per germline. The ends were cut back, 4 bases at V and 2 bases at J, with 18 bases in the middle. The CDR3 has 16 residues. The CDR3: CASSWWSTGPTYEQYF. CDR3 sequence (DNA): TGTGCCAGCAGCTGGTGGTCGACAGGCCCGACCTACGAGCAGTACTTC.

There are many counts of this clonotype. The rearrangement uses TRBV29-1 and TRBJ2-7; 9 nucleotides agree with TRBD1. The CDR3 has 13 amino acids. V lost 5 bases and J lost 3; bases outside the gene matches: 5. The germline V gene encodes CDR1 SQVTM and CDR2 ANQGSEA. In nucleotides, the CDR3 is TGCAGCGTTCCGGGACAGGGAGACTACGAGCAGTACTTC. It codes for CSVPGQGDYEQYF.

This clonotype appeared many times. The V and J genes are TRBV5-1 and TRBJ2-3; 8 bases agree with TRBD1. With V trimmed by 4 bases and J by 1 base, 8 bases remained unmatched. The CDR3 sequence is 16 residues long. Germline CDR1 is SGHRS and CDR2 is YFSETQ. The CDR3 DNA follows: TGCGCCAGCAGCCCAAAGGGGGGACAGGGCACAGATACGCAGTATTTT. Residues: CASSPKGGQGTDTQYF.

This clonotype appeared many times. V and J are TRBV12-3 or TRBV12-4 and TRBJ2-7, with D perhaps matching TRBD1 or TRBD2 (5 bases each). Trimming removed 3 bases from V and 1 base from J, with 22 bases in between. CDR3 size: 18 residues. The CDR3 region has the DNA TGTGCCAGCAGTTTTTTTTGGGGGAGACAGCAGGTATCCTACGAGCAGTACTTC. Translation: CASSFFWGRQQVSYEQYF.

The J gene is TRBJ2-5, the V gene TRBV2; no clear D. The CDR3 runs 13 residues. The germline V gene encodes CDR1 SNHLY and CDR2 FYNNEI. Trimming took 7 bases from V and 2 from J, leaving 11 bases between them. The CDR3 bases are TGTGCCAGCACCAGGACGTATCAAGAGACCCAGTACTTC. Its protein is CASTRTYQETQYF. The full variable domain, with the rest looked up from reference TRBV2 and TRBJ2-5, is EPEVTQTPSHQVTQMGQEVILRCVPISNHLYFYWYRQILGQKVEFLVSFYNNEISEKSEIFDDQFSVERPDGSNFTLKIRSTKLEDSAMYFCASTRTYQETQYFGPGTRLLVL.

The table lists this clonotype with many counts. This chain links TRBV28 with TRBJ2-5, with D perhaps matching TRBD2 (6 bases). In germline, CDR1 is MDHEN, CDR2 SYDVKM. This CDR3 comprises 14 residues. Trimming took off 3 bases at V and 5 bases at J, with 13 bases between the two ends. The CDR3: CASSFRRGGETQYF. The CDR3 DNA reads TGTGCCAGCAGTTTTCGGCGGGGCGGCGAGACCCAGTACTTC.

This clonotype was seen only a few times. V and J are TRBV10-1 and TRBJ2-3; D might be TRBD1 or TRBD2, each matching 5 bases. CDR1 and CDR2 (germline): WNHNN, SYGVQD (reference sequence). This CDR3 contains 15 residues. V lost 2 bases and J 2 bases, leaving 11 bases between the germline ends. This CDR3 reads CASSEMRGVTDTQYF. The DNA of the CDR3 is TGCGCCAGCAGTGAGATGAGGGGCGTCACAGATACGCAGTATTTT.

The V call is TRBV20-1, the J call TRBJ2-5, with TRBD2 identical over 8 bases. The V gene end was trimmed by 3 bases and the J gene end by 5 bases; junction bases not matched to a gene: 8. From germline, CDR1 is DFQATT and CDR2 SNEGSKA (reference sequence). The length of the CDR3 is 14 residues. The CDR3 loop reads CSARESSGMETQYF. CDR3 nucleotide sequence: TGCAGTGCTAGGGAGAGTAGCGGGATGGAGACCCAGTACTTC.

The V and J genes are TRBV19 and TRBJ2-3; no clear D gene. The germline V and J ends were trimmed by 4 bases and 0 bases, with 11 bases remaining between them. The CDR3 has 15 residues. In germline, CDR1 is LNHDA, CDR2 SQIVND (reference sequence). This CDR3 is CASSTTPVSTDTQYF. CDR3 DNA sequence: TGTGCCAGTAGTACCACTCCTGTGAGCACAGATACGCAGTATTTT.

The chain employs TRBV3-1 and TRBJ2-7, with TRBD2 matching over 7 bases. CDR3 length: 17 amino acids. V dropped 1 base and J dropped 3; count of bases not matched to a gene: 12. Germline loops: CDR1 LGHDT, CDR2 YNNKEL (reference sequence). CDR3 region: CASSQGSGRAGSYEQYF. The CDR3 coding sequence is TGTGCCAGCAGCCAAGGCTCCGGGCGAGCGGGAAGCTACGAGCAGTACTTC.

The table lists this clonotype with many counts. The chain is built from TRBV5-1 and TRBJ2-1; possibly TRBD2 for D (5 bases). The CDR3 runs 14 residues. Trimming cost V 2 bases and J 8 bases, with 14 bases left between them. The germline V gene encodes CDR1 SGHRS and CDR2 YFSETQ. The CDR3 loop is CASSLGQRSDEQFF. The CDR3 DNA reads TGCGCCAGCAGCTTAGGGCAGCGGTCGGATGAGCAGTTCTTC.